Listed here are 4 T cell receptor beta chains from one sample, sequenced in a study of blood T cell repertoires in COVID-19. The method was immunoSEQ multiplex PCR; TCRdb's version includes in-frame clones alone and lacks a portion of them. The sample contains about 71,000 clones, around 83% of which appear only once. The specimen was peripheral blood. The receptor source for this set is a man between 50 and 59 years old with active COVID-19.

In this sample, this clone turned up a few times. As DNA, the CDR3 is TGCGCCAGCAGCGCACTAGCGGAATTCTACAATGAGCAGTTCTTC. It translates to CASSALAEFYNEQFF. V is TRBV5-1 and J is TRBJ2-1; TRBD2 matches 8 bases. Germline V gene lookup returns CDR1 SGHRS and CDR2 YFSETQ. The CDR3 extends over 15 amino acids. The V gene end was trimmed by 4 bases and the J gene end by 3 bases; junction bases not matched to a gene: 6.

This clone was detected once. V usage is TRBV7-3 and J usage is TRBJ2-1; D might be TRBD2 (5 bases). Trimming took 1 base from V and 8 from J, leaving 15 bases between them. This CDR3 spans 15 amino acids. CDR1 is SGHTA, CDR2 FQGTGA, per germline. The CDR3, as DNA: TGTGCCAGCAGCTTAAACGGGGTCCTTTCGGATGAGCAGTTCTTC. As protein: CASSLNGVLSDEQFF.

The V and J genes are TRBV5-6 and TRBJ2-3; D gene ambiguous. CDR1 and CDR2 from the germline V gene are SGHDT and YYEEEE. V was trimmed by 0 bases and J by 0 bases, leaving 11 bases between them. The CDR3 consists of 16 residues. In DNA form, the CDR3 reads TGTGCCAGCAGCTTGGCAATCCAGTCTAGCACAGATACGCAGTATTTT. Protein product: CASSLAIQSSTDTQYF.

V gene TRBV9 combines with J gene TRBJ1-4, with no clear D. V was cut by 0 bases and J by 5 bases, with 8 bases left in between. Germline-derived CDR1 and CDR2 are SGDLS and YYNGEE. The CDR3 has 14 amino acids. DNA of the CDR3: TGTGCCAGCAGCGTAGGGGTACAGAATGAAAAACTGTTTTTT. This encodes CASSVGVQNEKLFF.